This entry concerns a single T cell receptor (beta chain). No antigen is known for it. This sample is drawn from a study of cytomegalovirus exposure and HLA in healthy donors. At the level of the study: There were 350 to 450 genotyped donors. Of these, roughly 80% fell in the genetic ancestry cluster associated with self-reported Caucasian donors.

Regarding the study as a whole: Many donors shared some public TCRs, even though most TCR sequences were rare. The majority of CMV-associated TCR beta chains were reported as apparently HLA-restricted in a later analysis.

PCR involved 60 Vbeta and 13 Jbeta primers. Data came from immunoSEQ multiplex PCR; TCRdb stores just in-frame clones and leaves some out. The table has about 130,000 clones, roughly 74% seen once; the top ten hold 5.5% to 8%. Germline V gene sequence: CDR1 SGHAT, CDR2 FQDESV (reference sequence). Trimming stripped 4 bases from V and 2 bases from J, with 10 bases between. This CDR3 is built from 14 residues. Sequencing was performed on PBMCs. This clonotype was obtained from a male donor in good health and CMV-seronegative. The V gene is TRBV11-1, the J gene TRBJ2-3, with a tentative D call TRBD1 (5 bases). CDR3 sequence: CASSSWTTTDTQYF. CDR3 sequence (DNA): TGTGCCAGCAGCTCGTGGACAACCACAGATACGCAGTATTTT.